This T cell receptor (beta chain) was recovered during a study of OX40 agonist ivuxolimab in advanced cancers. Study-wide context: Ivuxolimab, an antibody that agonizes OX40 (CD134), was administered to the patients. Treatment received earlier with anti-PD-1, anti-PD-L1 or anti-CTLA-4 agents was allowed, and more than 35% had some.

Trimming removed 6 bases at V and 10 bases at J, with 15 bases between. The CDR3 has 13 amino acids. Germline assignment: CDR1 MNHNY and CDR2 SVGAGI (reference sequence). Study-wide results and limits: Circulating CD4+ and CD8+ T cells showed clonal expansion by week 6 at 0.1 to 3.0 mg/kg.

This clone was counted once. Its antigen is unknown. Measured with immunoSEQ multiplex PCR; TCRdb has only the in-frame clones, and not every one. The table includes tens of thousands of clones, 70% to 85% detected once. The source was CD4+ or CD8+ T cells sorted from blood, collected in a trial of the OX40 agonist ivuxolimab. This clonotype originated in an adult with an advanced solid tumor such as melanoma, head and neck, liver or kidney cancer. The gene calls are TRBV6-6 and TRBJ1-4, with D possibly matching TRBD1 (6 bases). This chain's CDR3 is CASRGGEVGKLFF. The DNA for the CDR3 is TGTGCCAGCAGAGGGGGGGAGGTAGGAAAACTGTTTTTT.